Described below is a single T cell receptor beta chain sequence and its context. Its target is not known. The CDR3 covers 15 residues. The germline gives CDR1 ENHRY, CDR2 SYGVKD. V gave up 2 bases and J gave up 4 bases; unmatched junction bases: 3. A multiplex PCR was run with 60 Vbeta primers and 13 Jbeta primers. Clones were read by immunoSEQ multiplex PCR, and TCRdb kept only the in-frame ones, dropping some. The data hold 130,000 or so clones, with about 80% observed a single time. This entry comes from a study of cytomegalovirus exposure and HLA in healthy donors. Study-level background: Counted in an early data release were about 85 million unique TCRs from HLA-typed donors. Study conclusions and caveats: The HLA-A and HLA-B alleles of most subjects were reportedly predicted accurately from TCR beta sequences. The study put about 180 TCR beta chains on its list as cytomegalovirus-associated.

The sample was PBMCs. The chain carries TRBV10-3 and TRBJ2-2, with TRBD1 identical over 8 bases. This clonotype originated in a woman between 40 and 55 years old in good health and CMV-seronegative. In DNA, the CDR3 is TGTGCCATCAGTGAGAGTCAGGGGGCCACCGGGGAGCTGTTTTTT. Translated, it gives CAISESQGATGELFF.